A single sample gave rise to the 4 T cell receptor beta chains below, sequenced in a study of Tregs in tolerant kidney transplant recipients. This table comes from immunoSEQ multiplex PCR, and its TCRdb copy is limited to in-frame clones, with some not included. Of approximately 9,100 clones in the sample, approximately 35% are singletons; the top ten hold 5.5% to 7%. Recipient PBMCs carried a CFSE label and met irradiated graft donor PBMCs for roughly six days before FACS sorting. No antigen has been identified for these receptors. The source was CD8+ T cells from blood cultured with allogeneic cells, collected before the transplant. The source of these receptors is a human patient who received a combined kidney and bone marrow transplant.

This chain connects TRBV18 to TRBJ2-3; 7 bases line up with TRBD2. The V segment lost 2 bases and the J segment 3 bases; nucleotides outside the gene matches: 14. The CDR3 runs to 18 residues. The germline gives CDR1 KGHSH, CDR2 LQKENI. The CDR3 loop reads CASSPGRGAATLTDTQYF. CDR3 DNA: TGTGCCAGCTCACCAGGGAGGGGCGCTGCCACCCTGACAGATACGCAGTATTTT.

V gene TRBV7-9 combines with J gene TRBJ2-7; 14 bases line up with TRBD2. The CDR3 loop spans 18 amino acids. The junction had 10 bases not matched to a gene; V was cut back by 3 bases and J by 3 bases. Germline V gene lookup returns CDR1 SEHNR and CDR2 FQNEAQ (reference sequence). CDR3: CASSFGLAGGLVGYEQYF. The CDR3 DNA follows: TGTGCCAGCAGCTTCGGACTAGCGGGGGGCTTGGTTGGCTACGAGCAGTACTTC.

The V call is TRBV11-1, the J call TRBJ2-7; 8 bases align to TRBD2. CDR3 size: 14 residues. Germline assignment: CDR1 SGHAT and CDR2 FQDESV (reference sequence). The junction had 9 bases not matched to a gene; V was cut back by 4 bases and J by 7 bases. CDR3 sequence (DNA): TGTGCCAGCAGCTCACCGTACTTAGCGGGAGAGCAGTACTTC. This sequence encodes CASSSPYLAGEQYF.

The gene calls are TRBV19 and TRBJ2-1; D is perhaps TRBD1 (5 bases). This CDR3 spans 13 amino acids. Germline V gene sequence: CDR1 LNHDA, CDR2 SQIVND (reference sequence). V lost 5 bases, J lost 3 bases, and 8 bases lay in between. The CDR3, as DNA: TGTGCCAGTAGTCGGCAGGGCTACAATGAGCAGTTCTTC. This codes for CASSRQGYNEQFF. The full variable domain, its missing parts supplied by reference TRBV19 and TRBJ2-1, is DGGITQSPKYLFRKEGQNVTLSCEQNLNHDAMYWYRQDPGQGLRLIYYSQIVNDFQKGDIAEGYSVSREKKESFPLTVTSAQKNPTAFYLCASSRQGYNEQFFGPGTRLTVL.